Following are 17 T cell receptor beta chains from one sample sequenced in a study of graft-versus-host responses after intestinal transplantation (dated by TCRdb to about 2021). No antigens are known for them. The label giving this sample's time point can be read as: cells obtained before transplantation from donor or recipient. Library construction relied on the immunoSEQ multiplex PCR assay. TCRdb provides this immuneACCESS table in a form limited to in-frame rearrangements. Some clones are lacking; in checked studies, under half of them reflect an unresolved V gene, and why the rest are absent is not known. The sample data list approximately 130,000 clones, and approximately 94% of these were observed just once. Of the sample, roughly 0.16% is held by the ten largest clones. The source was unstimulated CD4+ T cells sorted from spleen or lymph node cells, collected before intestinal transplant. The origin of the receptors is a human donor who received an intestinal transplant.

The chain uses TRBV2 and TRBJ2-5; 7 bases align to TRBD2. Trimming cost V 7 bases and J 4 bases; bases outside gene matches: 6. The CDR3 has 13 residues. Germline V gives CDR1 SNHLY, CDR2 FYNNEI. The CDR3 protein is CASTGLVLETQYF. Written as DNA, the CDR3 is TGTGCCAGCACCGGACTAGTTTTAGAGACCCAGTACTTC.

This clone appeared once. The chain is built from TRBV4-2 and TRBJ2-7; TRBD2 agrees at 10 bases. V dropped 0 bases and J dropped 5; count of bases not matched to a gene: 4. This CDR3 spans 15 amino acids. The germline V gene encodes CDR1 LGHNA and CDR2 YNFKEQ. The CDR3 region has the DNA TGTGCCAGCAGCCAAGAGGCTAGCGGGGGAAACGAGCAGTACTTC. Translation: CASSQEASGGNEQYF.

CDR3 coding DNA: TGCGCCAGCAGCCTTGGCCTAGCGGCACACCAAGAGACCCAGTACTTC. This codes for CASSLGLAAHQETQYF. The genes are TRBV5-1 and TRBJ2-5; 7 nucleotides line up with TRBD2. Germline CDR1 is SGHRS and CDR2 is YFSETQ. V was pared by 4 bases and J by 0 bases, with 9 bases of the junction left unmatched. The CDR3 is 16 residues long. Together with reference TRBV5-1 and TRBJ2-5, the CDR3 gives the full variable domain: KAGVTQTPRYLIKTRGQQVTLSCSPISGHRSVSWYQQTPGQGLQFLFEYFSETQRNKGNFPGRFSGRQFSNSRSEMNVSTLELGDSALYLCASSLGLAAHQETQYFGPGTRLLVL.

The rearrangement links TRBV11-2 to TRBJ2-6, with TRBD2 as a possible D gene (5 bases). V was cut by 5 bases and J by 0 bases, with 11 bases left in between. The CDR3 has 16 residues. The germline CDR1 and CDR2 sequences are SGHAT and FQNNGV. CDR3 bases: TGTGCCAGCAGCCCACCGGGGAGCTCTGGGGCCAACGTCCTGACTTTC. It yields the protein CASSPPGSSGANVLTF.

J is TRBJ1-2 and V is TRBV19; D gene uncertain. CDR3 length: 13 amino acids. With 7 bases removed from V and 5 bases from J, the gap between germline ends came to 14 bases. Germline assignment: CDR1 LNHDA and CDR2 SQIVND (reference sequence). The CDR3 protein is CASTRGGMYGYTF. DNA for the CDR3: TGTGCCAGTACCCGGGGAGGGATGTATGGCTACACCTTC.

J is TRBJ1-2 and V is TRBV10-2; a possible D gene is TRBD1 (6 bases). The CDR3 has 13 amino acids. Germline CDR1 WSHSY, CDR2 SAAADI. The V end lost 8 bases, the J end lost 3 bases, and 13 bases lay between the germline ends. CDR3 bases: TGCGCCAGCGGGAAGGGGGTGGACTATGGCTACACCTTC. This translates into CASGKGVDYGYTF.

The chain uses TRBV13 and TRBJ2-5; either TRBD1 or TRBD2 may supply D (5 bases each). The V gene's germline CDR1 is PRHDT and CDR2 FYEKMQ (reference sequence). V lost 1 base and J lost 7, with 13 bases in between. The CDR3 has 14 amino acids. CDR3 sequence (DNA): TGTGCCAGCAGCTTAGAGGGCGGGCAGGGGACCCAGTACTTC. It is translated as CASSLEGGQGTQYF.

The chain couples TRBV27 to TRBJ2-7; D may match TRBD1 or TRBD2 (6 bases each). CDR1 and CDR2 from the germline V gene are MNHEY and SMNVEV (reference sequence). Trimming removed 1 base at V and 2 bases at J, with 9 bases between. CDR3 length equals 14 residues. The CDR3 nucleotides are TGTGCCAGCAGTTTATGGGGGGCCCCCTACGAGCAGTACTTC. Translated: CASSLWGAPYEQYF.

The rearrangement joins TRBV7-2 to TRBJ1-6; perhaps TRBD1 as D (6 bases). The CDR3 totals 15 residues. CDR1 SGHTA and CDR2 FQGNSA come from the germline V gene. Trimming stripped 5 bases from V and 7 bases from J, with 15 bases between. The CDR3 is CASSVQGIPNSPLHF. CDR3 sequence (DNA): TGTGCCAGCAGCGTCCAGGGGATTCCCAATTCACCCCTCCACTTT.

The rearrangement uses TRBV11-3 and TRBJ2-7, with D perhaps given as TRBD1 or TRBD2 (6 bases each). The CDR3 is 14 residues long. Trimming took 5 bases from V and 0 from J, leaving 11 bases between them. Germline CDR1 SGHNT, CDR2 YENEEA. The CDR3 loop is CASSDGGLSYEQYF. CDR3 bases: TGTGCCAGCAGCGACGGGGGCCTCTCCTACGAGCAGTACTTC.

This chain links TRBV4-1 with TRBJ2-5, with 8 bases aligning to TRBD1. Germline V gene sequence: CDR1 MGHRA, CDR2 YSYEKL. The CDR3 sequence is 14 residues long. Trimming took 3 bases from V and 2 from J; bases not matched to a gene: 2. Written as DNA, the CDR3 is TGCGCCAGCAGCCAGGACAGGGCTCAAGAGACCCAGTACTTC. It is translated as CASSQDRAQETQYF.

The rearrangement uses TRBV2 and TRBJ2-5; 12 bases align to TRBD2. The CDR3 contains 15 residues. After removal of 8 bases from V and 3 bases from J, the junction contained 7 bases not matched to a gene. Per the germline V gene, CDR1 is SNHLY and CDR2 is FYNNEI. The CDR3 coding sequence is TGTGCCAGCCTGGCAAGGACTAGCGGGGAAGAGACCCAGTACTTC. Translation gives CASLARTSGEETQYF.

V gene TRBV18 combines with J gene TRBJ2-1; 12 bases align to TRBD2. This CDR3 contains 15 residues. Looked up from germline, CDR1 is KGHSH and CDR2 is LQKENI. Trimming removed 3 bases from V and 7 bases from J; junction bases left unmatched: 4. CDR3 coding DNA: TGTGCCAGCTCACCGTCTAGCGGGGGGGCGAATGAGCAGTTCTTC. The encoded protein is CASSPSSGGANEQFF.

The chain employs TRBV9 and TRBJ2-5; D gene unclear. V lost 0 bases, J lost 4 bases, and 13 bases lay in between. The CDR3 contains 15 residues. Germline CDR1 and CDR2: SGDLS and YYNGEE. The CDR3 sequence is CASSVATGMGETQYF. CDR3 nucleotide sequence: TGTGCCAGCAGCGTAGCTACTGGCATGGGAGAGACCCAGTACTTC.

The J gene is TRBJ2-7, the V gene TRBV7-9; 15 bases map to TRBD2. Germline-derived CDR1 and CDR2 are SEHNR and FQNEAQ (reference sequence). Trimming cost V 5 bases and J 5 bases; bases outside gene matches: 4. The CDR3 extends over 15 amino acids. The chain's CDR3 is CASSTGLAGGNEQYF. DNA for the CDR3: TGTGCCAGCAGCACCGGACTAGCGGGGGGGAACGAGCAGTACTTC.

This chain links TRBV14 with TRBJ2-5, with 7 bases fitting TRBD1. Unmatched junction bases numbered 13, after V lost 2 bases and J lost 4 bases. The CDR3 extends over 17 amino acids. CDR1 and CDR2 from the germline V gene are SGHDN and FVKESK. The CDR3 protein is CASSQLRGGTLGETQYF. CDR3 sequence (DNA): TGTGCCAGCAGCCAACTAAGAGGGGGCACCCTGGGAGAGACCCAGTACTTC.

This chain uses TRBV5-1 with TRBJ2-1; the match to TRBD2 covers 9 bases. The CDR3 is 16 amino acids. The germline gives CDR1 SGHRS, CDR2 YFSETQ. The V segment lost 3 bases and the J segment 5 bases; nucleotides outside the gene matches: 9. CDR3 protein: CASSSPSGGRHNEQFF. In DNA form, the CDR3 reads TGCGCCAGCAGCTCCCCAAGCGGGGGGCGCCACAATGAGCAGTTCTTC.